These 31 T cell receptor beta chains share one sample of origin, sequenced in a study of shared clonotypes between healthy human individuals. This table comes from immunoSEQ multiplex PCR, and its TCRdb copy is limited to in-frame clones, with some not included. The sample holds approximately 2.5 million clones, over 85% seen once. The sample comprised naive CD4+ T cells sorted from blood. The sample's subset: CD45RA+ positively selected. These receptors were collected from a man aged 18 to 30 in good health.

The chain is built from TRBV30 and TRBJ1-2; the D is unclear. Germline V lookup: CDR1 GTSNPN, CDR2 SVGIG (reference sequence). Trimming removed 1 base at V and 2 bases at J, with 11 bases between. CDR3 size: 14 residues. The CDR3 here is CAWSEGAKNYGYTF. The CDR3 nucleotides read TGTGCCTGGAGTGAAGGAGCCAAAAACTATGGCTACACCTTC.

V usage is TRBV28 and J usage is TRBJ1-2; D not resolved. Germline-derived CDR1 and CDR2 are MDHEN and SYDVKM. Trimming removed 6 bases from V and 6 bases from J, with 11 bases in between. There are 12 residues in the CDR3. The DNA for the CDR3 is TGTGCCAGCAGCTTCTTGGAGCATGGCTACACCTTC. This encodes CASSFLEHGYTF.

The CDR3 is CASTNRGVDYEQYF. CDR3 DNA: TGTGCCAGCACCAACAGGGGGGTCGACTACGAGCAGTACTTC. The chain has TRBV13 and TRBJ2-7; TRBD1 agrees at 8 bases. J was trimmed by 3 bases and V by 7 bases; bases with no gene match: 8. The CDR3 is made up of 14 amino acids. Per the germline V gene, CDR1 is PRHDT and CDR2 is FYEKMQ (reference sequence).

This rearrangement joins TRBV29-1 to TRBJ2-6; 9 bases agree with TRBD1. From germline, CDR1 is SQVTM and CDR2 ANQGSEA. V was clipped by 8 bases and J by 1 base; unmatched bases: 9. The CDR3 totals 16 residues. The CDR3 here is CSFTGTGKSGANVLTF. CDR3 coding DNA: TGCAGCTTCACCGGGACAGGGAAGTCTGGGGCCAACGTCCTGACTTTC.

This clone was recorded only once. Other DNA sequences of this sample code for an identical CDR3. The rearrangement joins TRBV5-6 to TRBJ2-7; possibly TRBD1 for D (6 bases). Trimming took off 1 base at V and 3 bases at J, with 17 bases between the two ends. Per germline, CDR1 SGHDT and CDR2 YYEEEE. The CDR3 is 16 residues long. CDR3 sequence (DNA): TGTGCCAGCAGCTTGCGGACGACAGGATGGAACTACGAGCAGTACTTC. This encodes CASSLRTTGWNYEQYF. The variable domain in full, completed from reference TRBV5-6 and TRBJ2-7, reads DAGVTQSPTHLIKTRGQQVTLRCSPKSGHDTVSWYQQALGQGPQFIFQYYEEEERQRGNFPDRFSGHQFPNYSSELNVNALLLGDSALYLCASSLRTTGWNYEQYFGPGTRLTVT.

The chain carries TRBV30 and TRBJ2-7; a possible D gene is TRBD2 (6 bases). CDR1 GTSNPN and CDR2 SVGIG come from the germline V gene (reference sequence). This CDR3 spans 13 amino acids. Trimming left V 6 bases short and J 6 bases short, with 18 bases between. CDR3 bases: TGTGCCTGCATAAAATTTATGGGGGGCGAGCAGTACTTC. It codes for CACIKFMGGEQYF.

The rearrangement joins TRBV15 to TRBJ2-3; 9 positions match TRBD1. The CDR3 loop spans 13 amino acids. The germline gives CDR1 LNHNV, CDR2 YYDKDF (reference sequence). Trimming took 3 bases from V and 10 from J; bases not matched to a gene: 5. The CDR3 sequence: CATSRDRGEPQYF. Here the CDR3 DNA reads TGTGCCACCAGCAGGGACAGGGGTGAACCGCAGTATTTT.

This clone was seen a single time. As DNA, the CDR3 is TGCAGCGTTGAATCGGGGGTAGGCTACAATGAGCAGTTCTTC. It translates to CSVESGVGYNEQFF. The V and J genes are TRBV29-1 and TRBJ2-1; maybe TRBD2 (6 bases). Per germline, CDR1 SQVTM and CDR2 ANQGSEA. The V and J ends lost 2 bases and 3 bases respectively, with 11 bases between them. The CDR3 has 14 residues.

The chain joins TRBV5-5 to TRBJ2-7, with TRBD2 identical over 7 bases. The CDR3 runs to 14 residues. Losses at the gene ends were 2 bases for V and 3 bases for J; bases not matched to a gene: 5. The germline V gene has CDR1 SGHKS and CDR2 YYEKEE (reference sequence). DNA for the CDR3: TGTGCCAGCAGCTTCGGGCGGGGGTTCTACGAGCAGTACTTC. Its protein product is CASSFGRGFYEQYF.

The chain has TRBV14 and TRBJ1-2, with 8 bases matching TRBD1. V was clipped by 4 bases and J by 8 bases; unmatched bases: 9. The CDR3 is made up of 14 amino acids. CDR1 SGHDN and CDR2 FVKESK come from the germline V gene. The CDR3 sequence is CASSPGQAAWGYTF. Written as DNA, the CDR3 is TGTGCCAGCAGCCCGGGACAGGCAGCGTGGGGCTACACCTTC.

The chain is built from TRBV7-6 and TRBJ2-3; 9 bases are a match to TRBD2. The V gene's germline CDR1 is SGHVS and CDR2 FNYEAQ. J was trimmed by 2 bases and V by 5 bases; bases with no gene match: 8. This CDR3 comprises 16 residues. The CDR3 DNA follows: TGTGCCAGCAGCACCAACATAGCGGGAGCCACAGATACGCAGTATTTT. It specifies CASSTNIAGATDTQYF.

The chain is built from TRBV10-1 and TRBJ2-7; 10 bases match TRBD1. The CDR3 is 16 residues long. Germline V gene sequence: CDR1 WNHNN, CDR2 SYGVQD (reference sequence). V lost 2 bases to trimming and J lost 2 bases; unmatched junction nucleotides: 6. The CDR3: CASSELGTGEPYEQYF. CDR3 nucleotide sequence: TGCGCCAGCAGTGAGCTGGGGACAGGGGAGCCCTACGAGCAGTACTTC.

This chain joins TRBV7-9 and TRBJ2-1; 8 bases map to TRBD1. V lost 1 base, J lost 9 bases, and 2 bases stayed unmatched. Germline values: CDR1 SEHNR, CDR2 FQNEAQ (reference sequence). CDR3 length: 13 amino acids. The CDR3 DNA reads TGTGCCAGCAGCTTAGATACAGGGGGTGAGCAGTTCTTC. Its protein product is CASSLDTGGEQFF.

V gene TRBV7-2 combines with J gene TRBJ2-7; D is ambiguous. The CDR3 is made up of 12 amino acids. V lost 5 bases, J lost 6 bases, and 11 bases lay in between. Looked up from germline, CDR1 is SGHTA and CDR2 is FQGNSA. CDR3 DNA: TGTGCCAGCAGCAACTCGGTTGGCGAGCAGTACTTC. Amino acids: CASSNSVGEQYF. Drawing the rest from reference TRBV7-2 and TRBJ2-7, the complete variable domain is GAGVSQSPSNKVTEKGKDVELRCDPISGHTALYWYRQSLGQGLEFLIYFQGNSAPDKSGLPSDRFSAERTGGSVSTLTIQRTQQEDSAVYLCASSNSVGEQYFGPGTRLTVT.

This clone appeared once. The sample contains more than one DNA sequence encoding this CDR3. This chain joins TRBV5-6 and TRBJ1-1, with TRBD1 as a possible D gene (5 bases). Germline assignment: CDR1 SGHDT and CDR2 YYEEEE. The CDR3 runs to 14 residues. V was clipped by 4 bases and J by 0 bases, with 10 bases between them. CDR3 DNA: TGTGCCAGCAGCCCCGGGACCGTGAACACTGAAGCTTTCTTT. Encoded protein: CASSPGTVNTEAFF.

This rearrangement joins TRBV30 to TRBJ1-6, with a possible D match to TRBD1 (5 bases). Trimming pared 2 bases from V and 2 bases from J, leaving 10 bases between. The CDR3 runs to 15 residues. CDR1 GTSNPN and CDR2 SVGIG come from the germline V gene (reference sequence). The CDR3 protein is CAWSKGRTYNSPLHF. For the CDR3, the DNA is TGTGCCTGGAGTAAGGGGCGGACCTATAATTCACCCCTCCACTTT.

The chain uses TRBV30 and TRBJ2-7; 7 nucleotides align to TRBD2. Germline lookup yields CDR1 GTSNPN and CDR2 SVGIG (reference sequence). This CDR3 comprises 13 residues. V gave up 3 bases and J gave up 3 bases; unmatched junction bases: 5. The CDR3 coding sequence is TGTGCCTGGAGAGGGACTAAGATCTACGAGCAGTACTTC. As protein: CAWRGTKIYEQYF.

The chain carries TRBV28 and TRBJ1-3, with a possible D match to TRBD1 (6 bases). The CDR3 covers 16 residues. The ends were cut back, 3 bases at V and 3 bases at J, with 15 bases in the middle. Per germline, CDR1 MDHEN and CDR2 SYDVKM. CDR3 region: CASSFSGAGVGNTIYF. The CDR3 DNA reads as TGTGCCAGCAGTTTTTCAGGGGCGGGGGTTGGAAACACCATATATTTT. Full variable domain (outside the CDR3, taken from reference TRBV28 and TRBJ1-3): DVKVTQSSRYLVKRTGEKVFLECVQDMDHENMFWYRQDPGLGLRLIYFSYDVKMKEKGDIPEGYSVSREKKERFSLILESASTNQTSMYLCASSFSGAGVGNTIYFGEGSWLTVV.

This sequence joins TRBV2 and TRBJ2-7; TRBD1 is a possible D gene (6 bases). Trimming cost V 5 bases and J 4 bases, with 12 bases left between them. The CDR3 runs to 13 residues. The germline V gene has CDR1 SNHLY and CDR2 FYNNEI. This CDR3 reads CASSLGQGYEQYF. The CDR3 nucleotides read TGTGCCAGCAGTTTGGGGCAGGGGTACGAGCAGTACTTC.

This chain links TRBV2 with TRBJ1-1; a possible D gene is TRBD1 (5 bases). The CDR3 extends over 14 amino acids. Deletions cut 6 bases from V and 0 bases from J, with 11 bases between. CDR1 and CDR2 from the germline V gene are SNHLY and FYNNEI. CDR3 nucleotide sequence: TGTGCCAGCAGGGTGGACACGATGAACACTGAAGCTTTCTTT. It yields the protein CASRVDTMNTEAFF.

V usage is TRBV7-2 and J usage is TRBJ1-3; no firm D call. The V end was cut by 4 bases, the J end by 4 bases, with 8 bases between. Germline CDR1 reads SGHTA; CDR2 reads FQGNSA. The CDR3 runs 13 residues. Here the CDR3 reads CASSSPTGNTIYF. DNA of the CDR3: TGTGCCAGCAGCTCCCCCACCGGAAACACCATATATTTT. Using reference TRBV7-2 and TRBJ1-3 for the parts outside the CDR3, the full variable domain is GAGVSQSPSNKVTEKGKDVELRCDPISGHTALYWYRQSLGQGLEFLIYFQGNSAPDKSGLPSDRFSAERTGGSVSTLTIQRTQQEDSAVYLCASSSPTGNTIYFGEGSWLTVV.

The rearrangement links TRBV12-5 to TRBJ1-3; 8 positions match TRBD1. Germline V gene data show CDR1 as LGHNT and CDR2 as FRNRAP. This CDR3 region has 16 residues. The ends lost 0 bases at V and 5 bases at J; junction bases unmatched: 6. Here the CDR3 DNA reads TGTGCTAGTGGTTTGGTTGCAGGGGGCTATAGAAACACCATATATTTT. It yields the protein CASGLVAGGYRNTIYF.

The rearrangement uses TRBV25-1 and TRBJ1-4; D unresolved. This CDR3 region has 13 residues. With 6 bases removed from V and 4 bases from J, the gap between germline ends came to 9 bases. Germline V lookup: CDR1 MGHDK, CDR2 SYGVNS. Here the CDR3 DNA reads TGTGCCAGCAGAAGAGAGAATAATGAAAAACTGTTTTTT. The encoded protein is CASRRENNEKLFF.

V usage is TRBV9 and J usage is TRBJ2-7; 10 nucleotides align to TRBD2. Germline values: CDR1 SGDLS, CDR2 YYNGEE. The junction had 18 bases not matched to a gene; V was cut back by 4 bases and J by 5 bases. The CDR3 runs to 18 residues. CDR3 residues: CASSIRSGGTEYVHEQYF. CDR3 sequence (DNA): TGTGCCAGCAGCATTCGTAGCGGGGGGACCGAGTACGTCCACGAGCAGTACTTC.

CDR3 residues: CASSKDAHSNQPQHF. DNA of the CDR3: TGTGCCAGCAGTAAGGACGCCCATAGCAATCAGCCCCAGCATTTT. The chain uses TRBV2 and TRBJ1-5; unclear D gene. Trimming cost V 5 bases and J 0 bases, with 11 bases left between them. CDR3 length equals 15 residues. From germline, CDR1 is SNHLY and CDR2 FYNNEI.

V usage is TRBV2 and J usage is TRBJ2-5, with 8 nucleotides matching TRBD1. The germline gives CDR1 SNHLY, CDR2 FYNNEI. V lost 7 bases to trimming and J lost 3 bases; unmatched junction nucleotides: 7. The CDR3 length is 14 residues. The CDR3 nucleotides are TGTGCCAGCACCCACAGGGGGTTGGAAGAGACCCAGTACTTC. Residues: CASTHRGLEETQYF.

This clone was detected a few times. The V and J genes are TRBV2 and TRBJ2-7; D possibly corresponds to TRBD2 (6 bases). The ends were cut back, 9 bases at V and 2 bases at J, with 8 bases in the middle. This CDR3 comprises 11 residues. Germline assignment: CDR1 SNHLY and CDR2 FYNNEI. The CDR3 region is CARGTAYEQYF. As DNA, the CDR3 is TGTGCCAGGGGGACTGCCTACGAGCAGTACTTC.

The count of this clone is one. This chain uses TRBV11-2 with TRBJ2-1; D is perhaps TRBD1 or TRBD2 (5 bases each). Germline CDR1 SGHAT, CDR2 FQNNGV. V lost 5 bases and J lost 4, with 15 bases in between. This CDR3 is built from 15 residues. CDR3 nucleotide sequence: TGTGCCAGCAGCCCAATCCGGGGCAGGTACAATGAGCAGTTCTTC. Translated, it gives CASSPIRGRYNEQFF.

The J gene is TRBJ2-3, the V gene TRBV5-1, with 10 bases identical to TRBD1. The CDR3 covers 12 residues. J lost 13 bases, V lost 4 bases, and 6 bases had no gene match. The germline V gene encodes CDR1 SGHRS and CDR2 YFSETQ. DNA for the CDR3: TGCGCCAGCAGCGTGACCGGGACAGGGGAGTATTTT. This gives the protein CASSVTGTGEYF.

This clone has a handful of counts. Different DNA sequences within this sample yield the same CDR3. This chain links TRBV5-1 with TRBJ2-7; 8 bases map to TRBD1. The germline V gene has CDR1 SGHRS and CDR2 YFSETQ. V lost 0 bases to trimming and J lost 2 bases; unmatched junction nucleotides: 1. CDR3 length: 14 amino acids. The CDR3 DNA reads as TGCGCCAGCAGCTTGGAACAGGGGGCCTACGAGCAGTACTTC. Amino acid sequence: CASSLEQGAYEQYF.

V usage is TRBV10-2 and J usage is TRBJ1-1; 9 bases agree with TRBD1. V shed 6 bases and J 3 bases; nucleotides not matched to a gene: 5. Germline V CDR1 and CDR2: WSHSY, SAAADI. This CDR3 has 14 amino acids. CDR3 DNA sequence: TGCGCCAGCAGCCGACAGGGGGGGGACACTGAAGCTTTCTTT. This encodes CASSRQGGDTEAFF.